The 28 T cell receptor beta chains listed next were all sequenced from one sample in a study of blood T cell repertoires in COVID-19. Some clones are missing from TCRdb's copy, which holds only in-frame ones; the method was immunoSEQ multiplex PCR. This sample has about 55,000 clones, with approximately 85% found just once. Sequenced input: peripheral blood. These receptors were collected from a human donor in a cohort sampled during active COVID-19.

In its sample, this clone was seen a few times. The genes are TRBV9 and TRBJ1-2; the match to TRBD1 covers 10 bases. The germline CDR1 and CDR2 sequences are SGDLS and YYNGEE. V shed 3 bases and J 3 bases; nucleotides not matched to a gene: 8. This CDR3 contains 16 residues. The CDR3 DNA sequence: TGTGCCAGCAGCGAGAACCGACAGGGGGCTGACTATGGCTACACCTTC. Translating it yields CASSENRQGADYGYTF.

The rearrangement joins TRBV7-2 to TRBJ2-1; D is unclear. This CDR3 region has 15 residues. CDR1 is SGHTA and CDR2 is FQGNSA in the germline V gene. Trimming left V 5 bases short and J 5 bases short, with 16 bases between. The CDR3 nucleotides are TGTGCCAGCAGCCCTAATACTTACTATGACAATGAGCAGTTCTTC. This codes for CASSPNTYYDNEQFF. Drawing the rest from reference TRBV7-2 and TRBJ2-1, the complete variable domain is GAGVSQSPSNKVTEKGKDVELRCDPISGHTALYWYRQSLGQGLEFLIYFQGNSAPDKSGLPSDRFSAERTGGSVSTLTIQRTQQEDSAVYLCASSPNTYYDNEQFFGPGTRLTVL.

This sequence joins TRBV29-1 and TRBJ1-3; possible D gene TRBD1, 6 bases. Trimming shortened V by 6 bases and J by 1 base, and 10 bases separated the two germline ends. The CDR3 spans 13 residues. Germline-derived CDR1 and CDR2 are SQVTM and ANQGSEA. CDR3 amino acids: CSVARGSGNTIYF. DNA of the CDR3: TGCAGCGTAGCCAGGGGATCTGGAAACACCATATATTTT.

This clone is medium-sized by share. The chain uses TRBV6-5 and TRBJ1-6; D unresolved. The CDR3 consists of 15 residues. Germline V gene data show CDR1 as MNHEY and CDR2 as SVGAGI. V dropped 8 bases and J dropped 8 bases, with 19 bases sitting between them. The CDR3 bases are TGTGCCAGCCGTAAATCAGGTGGTCTGGATTCACCCCTCCACTTT. Translated, it gives CASRKSGGLDSPLHF.

J is TRBJ2-2 and V is TRBV9; TRBD2 matches at 8 bases. CDR3 length equals 16 residues. Germline CDR1 is SGDLS and CDR2 is YYNGEE. V gave up 0 bases and J gave up 8 bases; unmatched junction bases: 9. CDR3 nucleotides: TGTGCCAGCAGCGTAGGGGCGGGAGGAGTATATGGGGAGCTGTTTTTT. This translates into CASSVGAGGVYGELFF.

The rearrangement links TRBV7-2 to TRBJ2-1; TRBD1 is a possible D gene (8 bases). The CDR3 is made up of 14 amino acids. CDR1 and CDR2 from the germline V gene are SGHTA and FQGNSA. V shed 1 base and J shed 7 bases, with 11 bases lying between them. For the CDR3, the DNA is TGTGCCAGCAGCTTAGACAGGGGGGGGAATGAGCAGTTCTTC. It specifies CASSLDRGGNEQFF.

The gene calls are TRBV5-1 and TRBJ2-3; 7 bases line up with TRBD1. The CDR3 is 15 residues long. Germline-derived CDR1 and CDR2 are SGHRS and YFSETQ. J gave up 0 bases and V 5 bases, and 6 bases lay outside the gene matches. This chain's CDR3 is CASSPGQASTDTQYF. In DNA, the CDR3 is TGCGCCAGCAGTCCCGGACAGGCGAGCACAGATACGCAGTATTTT.

This chain links TRBV13 with TRBJ2-7; TRBD2 matches 9 bases. Unmatched junction bases numbered 4, after V lost 5 bases and J lost 2 bases. This CDR3 comprises 14 residues. Germline V gives CDR1 PRHDT, CDR2 FYEKMQ (reference sequence). The DNA for the CDR3 is TGTGCCAGCAGCCGACTAGCGGTTACCTACGAGCAGTACTTC. It codes for CASSRLAVTYEQYF.

The CDR3 DNA sequence: TGTGCCAGCAGCTCCCCCCTAGGGCTAGCGGGAGGGACCTACGAGCAGTACTTC. This translates into CASSSPLGLAGGTYEQYF. This chain connects TRBV7-2 to TRBJ2-7, with TRBD2 matching 12 bases. The CDR3 totals 18 residues. The germline CDR1 and CDR2 sequences are SGHTA and FQGNSA. Germline trimming cut 4 bases from V and 2 bases from J; bases unmatched to any gene: 12.

The gene calls are TRBV30 and TRBJ2-7, with 7 bases lining up with TRBD2. Germline-derived CDR1 and CDR2 are GTSNPN and SVGIG (reference sequence). The trim removed 1 base at V and 2 bases at J, leaving 11 bases unmatched. CDR3 length: 16 residues. The CDR3 sequence: CAWSEIRGVQAYEQYF. DNA of the CDR3: TGTGCCTGGAGTGAGATTCGGGGGGTTCAGGCCTACGAGCAGTACTTC.

The chain employs TRBV28 and TRBJ2-2; TRBD1 agrees at 7 bases. This CDR3 has 17 residues. The J segment lost 0 bases and the V segment lost 6 bases, leaving 10 bases of the junction unmatched. The germline V gene has CDR1 MDHEN and CDR2 SYDVKM. The CDR3 DNA sequence: TGTGCCAGCAGGGAAATCTCTGACAGGGCGAACACCGGGGAGCTGTTTTTT. The encoded protein is CASREISDRANTGELFF. Looking up the rest from reference TRBV28 and TRBJ2-2 gives the full variable domain: DVKVTQSSRYLVKRTGEKVFLECVQDMDHENMFWYRQDPGLGLRLIYFSYDVKMKEKGDIPEGYSVSREKKERFSLILESASTNQTSMYLCASREISDRANTGELFFGEGSRLTVL.

This clone occurred a few times. This chain uses TRBV5-1 with TRBJ2-7, with TRBD1 identical over 9 bases. CDR3 length: 13 residues. With 6 bases clipped from V and 5 bases from J, the junction kept 6 bases outside the gene matches. Germline lookup yields CDR1 SGHRS and CDR2 YFSETQ. CDR3 DNA: TGCGCCAGCAACAAACAGGGGGCCAACGAGCAGTACTTC. Its protein product is CASNKQGANEQYF.

This clone was seen a single time. The CDR3 bases are TGTGCCAGCAGCTTAAGCCGGACAGGGGCGGAAGAGACCCAGTACTTC. It yields the protein CASSLSRTGAEETQYF. The chain employs TRBV7-2 and TRBJ2-5; 9 positions agree with TRBD1. The length of the CDR3 is 16 residues. Trimming took 2 bases from V and 3 from J; bases not matched to a gene: 7. The germline gives CDR1 SGHTA, CDR2 FQGNSA.

CDR3 in amino acids: CASSFTLVETQYF. The CDR3 DNA reads as TGCGCCAGCAGCTTCACCCTAGTGGAGACCCAGTACTTC. The chain joins TRBV5-1 to TRBJ2-5; no clear D. Germline lookup yields CDR1 SGHRS and CDR2 YFSETQ. This CDR3 region has 13 residues. V was cut by 2 bases and J by 5 bases, with 10 bases left in between.

This clone appeared once. The chain uses TRBV9 and TRBJ2-1, with TRBD2 matching 10 bases. There are 15 residues in the CDR3. Per germline, CDR1 SGDLS and CDR2 YYNGEE. V was clipped by 2 bases and J by 6 bases; unmatched bases: 5. The CDR3 is CASSVRPSGSNEQFF. As DNA, the CDR3 is TGTGCCAGCAGCGTCCGGCCTAGCGGGAGCAATGAGCAGTTCTTC.

This chain connects TRBV7-2 to TRBJ2-7; maybe TRBD2 (5 bases). The V gene's germline CDR1 is SGHTA and CDR2 FQGNSA. The length of the CDR3 is 13 residues. Trimming left V 4 bases short and J 0 bases short, with 7 bases between. This CDR3 is CASSYGLSYEQYF. The CDR3 DNA sequence: TGTGCCAGCAGCTACGGACTCTCCTACGAGCAGTACTTC.

The rearrangement joins TRBV5-1 to TRBJ2-4, with 10 bases fitting TRBD1. The CDR3 has 15 residues. The germline V gene has CDR1 SGHRS and CDR2 YFSETQ. V lost 7 bases, J lost 5 bases, and 9 bases stayed unmatched. CDR3 coding DNA: TGCGCCAGCTCCGGACAGGGGGGGCCTGAAAACATTCAGTACTTC. The encoded protein is CASSGQGGPENIQYF.

The chain uses TRBV6-6 and TRBJ1-3; possible D gene TRBD1, 6 bases. Germline CDR1 MNHNY, CDR2 SVGAGI (reference sequence). Between the trimmed V and J ends, which lost 6 bases and 4 bases, there was a span of 16 bases. The CDR3 runs 15 residues. This chain's CDR3 is CASSQTGTLGNTIYF. In nucleotides, the CDR3 is TGTGCCAGCAGCCAGACCGGGACATTAGGAAACACCATATATTTT.

The chain links TRBV5-1 to TRBJ2-1; D perhaps matches TRBD2 (6 bases). Trimming left V 5 bases short and J 5 bases short, with 14 bases between. This CDR3 contains 14 residues. Germline loops: CDR1 SGHRS, CDR2 YFSETQ. Written as DNA, the CDR3 is TGCGCCAGCAGTCGTAGGATAGCGGACAATGAGCAGTTCTTC. Translated, it gives CASSRRIADNEQFF.

The chain employs TRBV27 and TRBJ2-5, with 8 nucleotides matching TRBD1. V was pared by 2 bases and J by 1 base, with 6 bases of the junction left unmatched. The CDR3 sequence is 16 residues long. Germline V gene sequence: CDR1 MNHEY, CDR2 SMNVEV (reference sequence). The CDR3 sequence is CASSLAGQATQETQYF. In DNA, the CDR3 is TGTGCCAGCAGTTTAGCGGGACAGGCAACCCAAGAGACCCAGTACTTC.

The V gene is TRBV29-1, the J gene TRBJ1-2, with D perhaps matching TRBD1 (5 bases). V was pared by 7 bases and J by 3 bases, with 12 bases between. CDR3 length: 12 amino acids. Per the germline V gene, CDR1 is SQVTM and CDR2 is ANQGSEA. This chain's CDR3 is CSARSGDYGYTF. CDR3 sequence (DNA): TGCAGCGCCCGATCGGGGGACTATGGCTACACCTTC.

The V and J genes are TRBV30 and TRBJ2-7, with 8 bases aligning to TRBD2. The germline CDR1 and CDR2 sequences are GTSNPN and SVGIG (reference sequence). This CDR3 spans 13 amino acids. V dropped 3 bases and J dropped 2; count of bases not matched to a gene: 3. This CDR3 is CAWSGGAAYEQYF. CDR3 nucleotides: TGTGCCTGGAGCGGGGGGGCAGCCTACGAGCAGTACTTC.

V usage is TRBV4-3 and J usage is TRBJ1-6, with D maybe TRBD1 (5 bases). The CDR3 consists of 14 residues. The germline gives CDR1 LGHNA, CDR2 YSLEER. Trimming left V 1 base short and J 8 bases short, with 9 bases between. CDR3 nucleotide sequence: TGCGCCAGCAGCCAAGGTGCAGGGCATTCACCCCTCCACTTT. Translating gives CASSQGAGHSPLHF.

The chain carries TRBV28 and TRBJ1-5; perhaps TRBD1 as D (5 bases). Germline assignment: CDR1 MDHEN and CDR2 SYDVKM. The V gene lost 5 bases and the J gene lost 0 bases, with 11 bases spanning the gap. The CDR3 is 15 amino acids. CDR3 in amino acids: CASSPTGYSNQPQHF. The CDR3, as DNA: TGTGCCAGCAGTCCCACAGGATATAGCAATCAGCCCCAGCATTTT.

V and J are TRBV7-2 and TRBJ2-7, with a weak D call TRBD2 (6 bases). V was clipped by 7 bases and J by 4 bases, with 17 bases between them. Per the germline V gene, CDR1 is SGHTA and CDR2 is FQGNSA. The CDR3 totals 14 residues. The CDR3 DNA reads as TGTGCCAGCACAGGGCGGGGCAACCATTACGAGCAGTACTTC. This sequence encodes CASTGRGNHYEQYF.

Only a few counts were recorded for this clone. V usage is TRBV4-2 and J usage is TRBJ1-5; D gene unclear. Germline V gives CDR1 LGHNA, CDR2 YNFKEQ. The CDR3 runs to 15 residues. Trimming shortened V by 1 base and J by 3 bases, and 10 bases separated the two germline ends. CDR3: CASSQGPHNNQPQHF. The CDR3 DNA is TGTGCCAGCAGCCAAGGTCCCCACAACAATCAGCCCCAGCATTTT.

The chain has TRBV4-1 and TRBJ1-5; possibly TRBD1 for D (5 bases). Germline V gene sequence: CDR1 MGHRA, CDR2 YSYEKL. This CDR3 region has 16 residues. V lost 1 base and J lost 2, with 12 bases in between. The CDR3 loop is CASSQGRGYGNQPQHF. CDR3 DNA sequence: TGCGCCAGCAGCCAAGGGAGGGGATATGGCAATCAGCCCCAGCATTTT.

CDR3 amino acids: CASSWASSGNTIYF. CDR3 nucleotide sequence: TGTGCCAGCAGCTGGGCAAGCTCTGGAAACACCATATATTTT. The chain is built from TRBV11-1 and TRBJ1-3; no clear D gene. Trimming cost V 4 bases and J 0 bases, with 7 bases left between them. Germline values: CDR1 SGHAT, CDR2 FQDESV (reference sequence). The CDR3 sequence is 14 residues long.